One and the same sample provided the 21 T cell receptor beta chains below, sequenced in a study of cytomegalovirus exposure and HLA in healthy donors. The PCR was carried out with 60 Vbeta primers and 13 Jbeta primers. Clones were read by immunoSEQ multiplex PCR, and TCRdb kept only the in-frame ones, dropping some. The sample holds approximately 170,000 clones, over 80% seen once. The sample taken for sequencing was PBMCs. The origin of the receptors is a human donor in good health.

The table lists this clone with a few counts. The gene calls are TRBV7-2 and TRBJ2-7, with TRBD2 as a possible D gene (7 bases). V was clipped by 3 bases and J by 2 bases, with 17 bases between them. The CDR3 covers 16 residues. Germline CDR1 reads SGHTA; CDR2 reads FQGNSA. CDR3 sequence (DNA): TGTGCCAGCAGCTTTGGGGGAGGGGGAAGGGCCTACGAGCAGTACTTC. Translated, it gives CASSFGGGGRAYEQYF. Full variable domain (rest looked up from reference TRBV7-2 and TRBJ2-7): GAGVSQSPSNKVTEKGKDVELRCDPISGHTALYWYRQSLGQGLEFLIYFQGNSAPDKSGLPSDRFSAERTGGSVSTLTIQRTQQEDSAVYLCASSFGGGGRAYEQYFGPGTRLTVT.

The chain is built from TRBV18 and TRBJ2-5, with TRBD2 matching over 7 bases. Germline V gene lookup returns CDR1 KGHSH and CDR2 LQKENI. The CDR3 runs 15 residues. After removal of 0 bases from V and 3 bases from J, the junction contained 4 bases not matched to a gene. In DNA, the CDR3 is TGTGCCAGCTCACCACCGGCTAGCGGAGAAGAGACCCAGTACTTC. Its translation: CASSPPASGEETQYF.

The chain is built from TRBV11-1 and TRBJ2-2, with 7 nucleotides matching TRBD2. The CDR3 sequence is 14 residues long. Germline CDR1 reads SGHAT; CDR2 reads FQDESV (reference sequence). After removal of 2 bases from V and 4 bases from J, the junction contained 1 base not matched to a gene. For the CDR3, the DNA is TGTGCCAGCAGCTTATGGGGGGGCACCGGGGAGCTGTTTTTT. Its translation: CASSLWGGTGELFF. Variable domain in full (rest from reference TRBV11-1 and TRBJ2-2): EAEVAQSPRYKITEKSQAVAFWCDPISGHATLYWYRQILGQGPELLVQFQDESVVDDSQLPKDRFSAERLKGVDSTLKIQPAELGDSAMYLCASSLWGGTGELFFGEGSRLTVL.

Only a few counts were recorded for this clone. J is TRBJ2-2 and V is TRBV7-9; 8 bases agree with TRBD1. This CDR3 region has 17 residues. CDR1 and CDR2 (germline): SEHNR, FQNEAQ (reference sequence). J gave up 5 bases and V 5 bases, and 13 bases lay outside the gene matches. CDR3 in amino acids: CASSPQDRARGTGELFF. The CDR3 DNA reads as TGTGCCAGCAGCCCACAGGACAGGGCCCGAGGGACCGGGGAGCTGTTTTTT.

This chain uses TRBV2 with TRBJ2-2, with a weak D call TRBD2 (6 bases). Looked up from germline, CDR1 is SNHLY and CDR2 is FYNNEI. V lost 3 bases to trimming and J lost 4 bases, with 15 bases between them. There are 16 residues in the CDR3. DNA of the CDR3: TGTGCCAGCAGTGATGTAGGCGGGGAGCTCACCGGGGAGCTGTTTTTT. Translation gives CASSDVGGELTGELFF.

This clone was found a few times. CDR3 DNA sequence: TGTGCCAGCAGTTTATATACTAGCGGGGGGTACGAGCAGTACTTC. This gives the protein CASSLYTSGGYEQYF. The chain has TRBV27 and TRBJ2-7; 12 positions agree with TRBD2. The CDR3 has 15 residues. Germline loops: CDR1 MNHEY, CDR2 SMNVEV (reference sequence). V dropped 1 base and J dropped 4; count of bases not matched to a gene: 2.

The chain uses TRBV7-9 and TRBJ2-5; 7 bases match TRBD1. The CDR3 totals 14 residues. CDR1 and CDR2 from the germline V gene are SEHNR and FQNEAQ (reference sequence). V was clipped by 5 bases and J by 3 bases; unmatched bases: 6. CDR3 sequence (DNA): TGTGCCAGCAGCCACTCCGGGACAGAAGAGACCCAGTACTTC. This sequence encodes CASSHSGTEETQYF.

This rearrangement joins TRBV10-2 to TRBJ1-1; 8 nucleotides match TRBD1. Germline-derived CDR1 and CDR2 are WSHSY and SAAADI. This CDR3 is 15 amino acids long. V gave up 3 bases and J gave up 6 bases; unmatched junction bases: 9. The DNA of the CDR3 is TGCGCCAGCAGTGACCCCGGACAGGGAGTCGCTGAAGCTTTCTTT. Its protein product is CASSDPGQGVAEAFF.

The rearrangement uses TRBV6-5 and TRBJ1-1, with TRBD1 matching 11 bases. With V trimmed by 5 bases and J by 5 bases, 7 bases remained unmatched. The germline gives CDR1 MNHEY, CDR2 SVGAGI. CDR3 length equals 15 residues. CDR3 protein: CASSLVGTGGTEAFF. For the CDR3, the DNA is TGTGCCAGCAGTCTCGTAGGGACAGGGGGGACTGAAGCTTTCTTT.

DNA for the CDR3: TGTGCCAGCAGTGAAGGGCCGCGGGGGGGGTACAATGAGCAGTTCTTC. Amino acid sequence: CASSEGPRGGYNEQFF. This rearrangement joins TRBV2 to TRBJ2-1; 9 nucleotides align to TRBD2. The trim removed 1 base at V and 4 bases at J, leaving 5 bases unmatched. In germline, CDR1 is SNHLY, CDR2 FYNNEI. This CDR3 spans 16 amino acids.

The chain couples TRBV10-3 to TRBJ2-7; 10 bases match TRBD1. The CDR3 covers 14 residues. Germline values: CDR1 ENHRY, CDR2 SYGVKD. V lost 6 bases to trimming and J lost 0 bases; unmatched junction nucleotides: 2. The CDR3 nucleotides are TGTGCCATCAGCGGGACAGGGGTCTCCTACGAGCAGTACTTC. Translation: CAISGTGVSYEQYF.

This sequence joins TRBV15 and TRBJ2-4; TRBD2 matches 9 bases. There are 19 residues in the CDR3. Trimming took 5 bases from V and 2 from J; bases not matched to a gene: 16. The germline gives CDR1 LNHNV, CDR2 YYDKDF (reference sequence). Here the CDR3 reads CATSGIRQERGDPKNIQYF. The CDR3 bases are TGTGCCACCAGCGGTATAAGACAGGAGCGGGGGGACCCCAAAAACATTCAGTACTTC.

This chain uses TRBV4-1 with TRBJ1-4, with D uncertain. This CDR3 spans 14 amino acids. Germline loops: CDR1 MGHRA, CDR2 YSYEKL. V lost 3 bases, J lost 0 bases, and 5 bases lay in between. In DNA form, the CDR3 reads TGCGCCAGCAGCCAGGCAACAACTAATGAAAAACTGTTTTTT. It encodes CASSQATTNEKLFF.

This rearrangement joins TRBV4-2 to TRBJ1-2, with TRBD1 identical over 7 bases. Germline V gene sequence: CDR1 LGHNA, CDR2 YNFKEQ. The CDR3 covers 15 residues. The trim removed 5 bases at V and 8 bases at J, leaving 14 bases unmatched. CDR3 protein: CASSGAGQGEIGYTF. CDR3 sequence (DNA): TGTGCCAGCAGCGGGGCGGGGCAGGGGGAGATAGGCTACACCTTC.

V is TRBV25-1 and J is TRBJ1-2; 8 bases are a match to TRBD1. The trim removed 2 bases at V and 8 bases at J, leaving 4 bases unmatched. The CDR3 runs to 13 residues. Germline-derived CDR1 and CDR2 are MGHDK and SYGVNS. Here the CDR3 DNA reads TGTGCCAGCAGTGAAAGGACAGGGAAGGGCTACACCTTC. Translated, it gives CASSERTGKGYTF.

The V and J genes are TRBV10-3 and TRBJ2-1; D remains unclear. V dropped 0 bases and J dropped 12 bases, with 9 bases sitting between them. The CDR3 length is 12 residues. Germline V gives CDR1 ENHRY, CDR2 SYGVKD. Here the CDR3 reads CAISESWYRQFF. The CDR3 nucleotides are TGTGCCATCAGTGAGTCGTGGTACAGGCAGTTCTTC.

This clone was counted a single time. CDR3 coding DNA: TGTGCCAGCACAGGGGGAGAGACCCAGTACTTC. Translation gives CASTGGETQYF. V is TRBV7-6 and J is TRBJ2-5, with 7 bases identical to TRBD1. The germline V gene has CDR1 SGHVS and CDR2 FNYEAQ. V dropped 7 bases and J dropped 4; count of bases not matched to a gene: 0. The CDR3 runs 11 residues.

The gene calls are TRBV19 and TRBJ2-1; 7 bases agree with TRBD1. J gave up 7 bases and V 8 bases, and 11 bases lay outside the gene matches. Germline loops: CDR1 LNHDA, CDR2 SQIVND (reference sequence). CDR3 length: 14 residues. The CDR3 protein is CASGRGQVGNEQFF. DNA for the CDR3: TGTGCCAGTGGAAGGGGGCAAGTGGGGAATGAGCAGTTCTTC.

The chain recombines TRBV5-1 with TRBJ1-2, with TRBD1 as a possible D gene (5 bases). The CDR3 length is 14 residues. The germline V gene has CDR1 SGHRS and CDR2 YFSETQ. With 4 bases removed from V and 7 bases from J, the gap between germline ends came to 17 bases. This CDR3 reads CASSLGTGDGGYTF. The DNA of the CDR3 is TGCGCCAGCAGCCTTGGAACAGGTGATGGTGGCTACACCTTC.

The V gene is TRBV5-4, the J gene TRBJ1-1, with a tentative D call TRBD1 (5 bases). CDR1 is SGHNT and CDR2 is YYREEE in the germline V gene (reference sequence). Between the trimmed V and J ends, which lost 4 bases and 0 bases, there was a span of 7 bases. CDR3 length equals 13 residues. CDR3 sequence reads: CASSDSMNTEAFF. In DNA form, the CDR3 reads TGTGCCAGCAGCGACAGTATGAACACTGAAGCTTTCTTT.

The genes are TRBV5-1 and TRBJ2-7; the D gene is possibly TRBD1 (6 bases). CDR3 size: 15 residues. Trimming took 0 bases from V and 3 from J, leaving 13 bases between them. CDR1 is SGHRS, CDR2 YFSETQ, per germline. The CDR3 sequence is CASSLEFGQNYEQYF. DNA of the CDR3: TGCGCCAGCAGCTTGGAGTTCGGACAGAACTACGAGCAGTACTTC.